This entry concerns a single TCR beta chain. V was clipped by 4 bases and J by 8 bases, with 20 bases between them. The length of the CDR3 is 16 residues. CDR1 and CDR2 from the germline V gene are MDHEN and SYDVKM. As processed by the authors: Cell counts per sample came from amplifying reference gene primers. Repertoires were generated with immunoSEQ multiplex PCR, while TCRdb's copy carries only in-frame clones and drops some. V, J and clone size derive from that table, while D and trimming were established from the DNA sequence. The data contain approximately 230,000 clones, about 85% of them singletons. The sample belongs to a study of blood T cell repertoires in COVID-19. Study overall: Samples came from the United States, Italy and Spain, spanning acute and convalescent COVID-19.

The chain combines TRBV28 with TRBJ1-4; no clear D gene. The sequence was obtained from a young man with active or convalescent COVID-19. The specimen sequenced was peripheral blood. The CDR3 DNA follows: TGTGCCAGCAGTTCTAACACCTGGCGACTCGCAGAAAAACTGTTTTTT. It encodes CASSSNTWRLAEKLFF.